This T cell receptor (beta chain) comes out of a study of shared clonotypes between healthy human individuals. General study points: Clonotype sharing across four donors was observed for roughly 5% of naive CD4 clonotypes. It was expected that sequencing depth would affect clonotype sharing among donors.

CDR3 length: 17 residues. V gave up 7 bases and J gave up 3 bases; unmatched junction bases: 10. Germline V CDR1 and CDR2: SNHLY, FYNNEI. The repertoire was sequenced with immunoSEQ multiplex PCR; TCRdb's copy has only in-frame clones and lacks some. The sample lists approximately 2.3 million clones, approximately 95% seen once, with under 0.45% in the top ten. Comments on this clone: Its specificity is not known.

The study enrolled healthy HIV-negative adults without recent acute infections or vaccinations as donors. The chain joins TRBV2 to TRBJ2-1, with 12 bases lining up with TRBD2. The sequence was obtained from a man aged 18 to 30 in good health. Some clones in this sample may be carry-over from other donors' samples. The sequenced material came from naive CD4+ T cells from PBMCs. The sample's subset: CD45RA+ positively selected. CDR3 DNA sequence: TGTGCCAGCAAACGTTTAAGGACTAGCGGGAACTACAATGAGCAGTTCTTC. Protein: CASKRLRTSGNYNEQFF.